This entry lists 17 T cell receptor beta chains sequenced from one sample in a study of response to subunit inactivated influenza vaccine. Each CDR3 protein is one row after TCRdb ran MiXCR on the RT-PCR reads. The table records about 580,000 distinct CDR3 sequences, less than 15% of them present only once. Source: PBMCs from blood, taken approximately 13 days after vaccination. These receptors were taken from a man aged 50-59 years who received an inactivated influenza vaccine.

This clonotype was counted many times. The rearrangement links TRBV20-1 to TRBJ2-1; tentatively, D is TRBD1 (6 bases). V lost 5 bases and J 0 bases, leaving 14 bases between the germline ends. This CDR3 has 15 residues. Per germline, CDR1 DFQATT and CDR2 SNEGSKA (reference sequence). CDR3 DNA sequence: TGCAGTGCTTCCCGTACAGGGCTCTCCTACAATGAGCAGTTCTTC. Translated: CSASRTGLSYNEQFF.

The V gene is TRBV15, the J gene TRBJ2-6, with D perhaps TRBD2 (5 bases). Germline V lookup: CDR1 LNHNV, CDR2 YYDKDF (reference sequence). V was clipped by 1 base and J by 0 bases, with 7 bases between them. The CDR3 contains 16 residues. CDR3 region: CATSRAAGSGANVLTF. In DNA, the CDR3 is TGTGCCACCAGCAGAGCCGCGGGCTCTGGGGCCAACGTCCTGACTTTC.

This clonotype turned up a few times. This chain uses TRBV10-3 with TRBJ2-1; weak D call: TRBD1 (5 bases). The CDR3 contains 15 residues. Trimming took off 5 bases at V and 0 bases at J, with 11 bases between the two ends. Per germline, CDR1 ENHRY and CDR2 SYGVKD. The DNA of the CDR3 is TGTGCCATCAGTCGACAGTCTAGCTCCTACAATGAGCAGTTCTTC. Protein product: CAISRQSSSYNEQFF.

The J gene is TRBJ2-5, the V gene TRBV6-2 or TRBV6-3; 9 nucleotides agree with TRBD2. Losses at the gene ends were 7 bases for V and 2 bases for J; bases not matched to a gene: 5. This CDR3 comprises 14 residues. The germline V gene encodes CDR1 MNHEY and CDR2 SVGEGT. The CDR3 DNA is TGTGCCAGCACCGGACTAGCGAATCAAGAGACCCAGTACTTC. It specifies CASTGLANQETQYF.

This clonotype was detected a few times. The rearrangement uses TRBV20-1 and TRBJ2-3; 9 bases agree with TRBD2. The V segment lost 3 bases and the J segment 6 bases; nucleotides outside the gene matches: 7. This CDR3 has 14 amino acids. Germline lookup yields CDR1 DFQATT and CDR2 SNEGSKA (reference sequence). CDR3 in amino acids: CSASPSGGSDTQYF. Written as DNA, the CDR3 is TGCAGTGCTAGTCCCAGCGGGGGGAGTGATACGCAGTATTTT.

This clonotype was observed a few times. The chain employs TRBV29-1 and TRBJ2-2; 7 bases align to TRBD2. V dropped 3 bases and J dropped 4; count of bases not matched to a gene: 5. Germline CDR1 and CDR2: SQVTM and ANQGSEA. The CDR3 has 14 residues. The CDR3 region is CSVEITGGTGELFF. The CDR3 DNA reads TGCAGCGTTGAGATTACGGGGGGCACCGGGGAGCTGTTTTTT.

This CDR3 reads CSVGQGAGELFF. CDR3 nucleotides: TGCAGTGTCGGGCAGGGGGCCGGGGAGCTGTTTTTT. The V gene is TRBV20-1, the J gene TRBJ2-2; TRBD1 matches at 7 bases. CDR3 length: 12 residues. Losses at the gene ends were 7 bases for V and 6 bases for J; bases not matched to a gene: 5. Per the germline V gene, CDR1 is DFQATT and CDR2 is SNEGSKA (reference sequence).

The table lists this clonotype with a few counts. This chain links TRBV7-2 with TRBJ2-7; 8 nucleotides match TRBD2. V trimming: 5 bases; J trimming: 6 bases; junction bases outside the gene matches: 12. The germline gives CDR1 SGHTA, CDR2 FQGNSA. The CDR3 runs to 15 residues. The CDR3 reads CASSPLGQAGVEQYF. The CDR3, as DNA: TGTGCCAGCAGCCCACTAGGCCAAGCGGGAGTCGAGCAGTACTTC.

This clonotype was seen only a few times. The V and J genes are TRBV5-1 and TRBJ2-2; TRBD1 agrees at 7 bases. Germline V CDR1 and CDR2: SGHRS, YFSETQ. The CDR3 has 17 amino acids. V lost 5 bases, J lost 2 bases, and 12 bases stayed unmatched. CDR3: CASREALRDSNTGELFF. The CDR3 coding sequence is TGCGCCAGCAGGGAGGCCCTACGGGACAGCAACACCGGGGAGCTGTTTTTT. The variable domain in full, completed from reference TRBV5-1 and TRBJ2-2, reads KAGVTQTPRYLIKTRGQQVTLSCSPISGHRSVSWYQQTPGQGLQFLFEYFSETQRNKGNFPGRFSGRQFSNSRSEMNVSTLELGDSALYLCASREALRDSNTGELFFGEGSRLTVL.

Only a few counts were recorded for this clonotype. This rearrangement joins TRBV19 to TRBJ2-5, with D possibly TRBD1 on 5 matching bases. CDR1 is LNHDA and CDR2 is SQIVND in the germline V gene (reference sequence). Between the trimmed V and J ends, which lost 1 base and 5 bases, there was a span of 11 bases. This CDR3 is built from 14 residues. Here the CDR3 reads CASSIGGQGETQYF. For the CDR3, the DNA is TGTGCCAGTAGTATAGGGGGCCAGGGCGAGACCCAGTACTTC.

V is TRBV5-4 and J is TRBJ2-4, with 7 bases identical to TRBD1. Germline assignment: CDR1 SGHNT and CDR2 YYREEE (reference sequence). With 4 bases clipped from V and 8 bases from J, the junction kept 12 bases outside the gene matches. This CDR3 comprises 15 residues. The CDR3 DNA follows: TGTGCCAGCAGCGCGGAACAGGGGTTGAGGGACATTCAGTACTTC. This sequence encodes CASSAEQGLRDIQYF.

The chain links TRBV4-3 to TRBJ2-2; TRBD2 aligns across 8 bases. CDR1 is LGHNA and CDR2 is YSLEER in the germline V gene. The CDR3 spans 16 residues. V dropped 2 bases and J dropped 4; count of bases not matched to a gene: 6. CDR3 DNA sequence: TGCGCCAGCAGCCAAAGCGGGAGAGGGGGCACCGGGGAGCTGTTTTTT. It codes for CASSQSGRGGTGELFF.

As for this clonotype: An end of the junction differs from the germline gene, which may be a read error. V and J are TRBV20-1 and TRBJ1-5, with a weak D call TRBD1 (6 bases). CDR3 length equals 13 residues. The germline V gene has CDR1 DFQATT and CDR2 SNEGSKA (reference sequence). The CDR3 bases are TGCAGTGTTAGACCGGGGGCCAATCAGCCCCAGCATTTT. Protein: CSVRPGANQPQHF.

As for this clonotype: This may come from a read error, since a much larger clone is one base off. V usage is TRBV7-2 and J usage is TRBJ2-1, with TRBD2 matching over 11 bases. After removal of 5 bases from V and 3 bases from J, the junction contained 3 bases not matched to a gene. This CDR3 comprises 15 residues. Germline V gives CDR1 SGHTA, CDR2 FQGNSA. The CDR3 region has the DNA TGTGCCAGCAGCATGGGACTAGCGGACTACAATGAGCAGTTCTTC. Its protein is CASSMGLADYNEQFF.

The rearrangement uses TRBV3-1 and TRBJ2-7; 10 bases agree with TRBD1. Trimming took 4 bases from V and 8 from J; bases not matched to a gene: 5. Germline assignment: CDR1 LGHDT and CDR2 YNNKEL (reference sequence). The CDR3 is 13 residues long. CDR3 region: CASSPGTGVKQYF. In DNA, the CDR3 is TGTGCCAGCAGCCCGGGGACAGGGGTGAAGCAGTACTTC.

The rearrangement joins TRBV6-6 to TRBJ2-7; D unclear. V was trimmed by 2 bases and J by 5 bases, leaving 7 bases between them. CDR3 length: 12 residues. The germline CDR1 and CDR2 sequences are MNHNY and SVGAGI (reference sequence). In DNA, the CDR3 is TGTGCCAGCAGTTACGCTATGCACGAGCAGTACTTC. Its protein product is CASSYAMHEQYF.

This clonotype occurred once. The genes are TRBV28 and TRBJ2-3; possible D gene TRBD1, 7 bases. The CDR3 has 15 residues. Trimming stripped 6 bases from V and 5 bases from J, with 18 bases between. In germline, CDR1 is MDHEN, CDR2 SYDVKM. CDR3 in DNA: TGTGCCAGCAGAAACCGGCACCAGGGGGGAGATACGCAGTATTTT. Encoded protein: CASRNRHQGGDTQYF.